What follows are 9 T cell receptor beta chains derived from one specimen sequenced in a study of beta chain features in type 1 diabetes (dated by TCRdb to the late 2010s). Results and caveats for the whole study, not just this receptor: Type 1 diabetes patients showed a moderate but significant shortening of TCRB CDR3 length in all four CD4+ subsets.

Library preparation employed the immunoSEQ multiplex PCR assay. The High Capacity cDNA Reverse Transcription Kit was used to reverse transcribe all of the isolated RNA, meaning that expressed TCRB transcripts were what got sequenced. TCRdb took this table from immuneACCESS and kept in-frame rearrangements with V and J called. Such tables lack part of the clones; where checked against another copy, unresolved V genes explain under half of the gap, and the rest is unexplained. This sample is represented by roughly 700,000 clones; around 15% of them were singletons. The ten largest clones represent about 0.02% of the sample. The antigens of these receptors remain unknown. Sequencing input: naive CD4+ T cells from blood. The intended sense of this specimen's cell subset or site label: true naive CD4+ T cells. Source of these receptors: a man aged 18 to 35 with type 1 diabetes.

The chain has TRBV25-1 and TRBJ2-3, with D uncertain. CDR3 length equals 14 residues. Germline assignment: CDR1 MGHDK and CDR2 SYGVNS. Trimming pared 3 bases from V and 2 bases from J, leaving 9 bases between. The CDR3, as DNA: TGTGCCAGCAGTGACCCGCGGACCACAGATACGCAGTATTTT. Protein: CASSDPRTTDTQYF.

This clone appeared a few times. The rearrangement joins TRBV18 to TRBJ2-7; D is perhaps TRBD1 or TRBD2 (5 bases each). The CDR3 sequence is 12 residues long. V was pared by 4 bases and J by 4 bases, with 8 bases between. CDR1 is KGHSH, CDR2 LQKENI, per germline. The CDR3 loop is CASSRDRYEQYF. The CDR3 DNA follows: TGTGCCAGCTCACGGGACCGATACGAGCAGTACTTC.

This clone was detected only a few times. Written as DNA, the CDR3 is TGTGCCATCAGTGGGGGACAGAGCTACAATGAGCAGTTCTTC. Translated: CAISGGQSYNEQFF. J is TRBJ2-1 and V is TRBV10-3; 7 bases align to TRBD1. The CDR3 loop spans 14 amino acids. V was pared by 4 bases and J by 3 bases, with 3 bases of the junction left unmatched. Per germline, CDR1 ENHRY and CDR2 SYGVKD.

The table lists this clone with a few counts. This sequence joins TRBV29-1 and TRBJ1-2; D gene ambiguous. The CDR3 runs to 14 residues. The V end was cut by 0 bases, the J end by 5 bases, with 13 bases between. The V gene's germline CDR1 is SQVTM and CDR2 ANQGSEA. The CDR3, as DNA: TGCAGCGTTGAAGATTCACAGAGACGTTATGGCTACACCTTC. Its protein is CSVEDSQRRYGYTF.

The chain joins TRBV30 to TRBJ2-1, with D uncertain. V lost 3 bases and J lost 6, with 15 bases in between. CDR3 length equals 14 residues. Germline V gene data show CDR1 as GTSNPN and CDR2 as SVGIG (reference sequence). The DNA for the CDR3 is TGTGCCTGGAGCTTAGATATACTAAGCAATGAGCAGTTCTTC. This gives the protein CAWSLDILSNEQFF.

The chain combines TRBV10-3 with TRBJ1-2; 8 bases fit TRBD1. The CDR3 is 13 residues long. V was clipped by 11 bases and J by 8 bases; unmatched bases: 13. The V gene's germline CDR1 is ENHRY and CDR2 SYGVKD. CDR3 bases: TGTGCCCATCAAACGGACAGGGTAGAAGGCTACACCTTC. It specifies CAHQTDRVEGYTF.

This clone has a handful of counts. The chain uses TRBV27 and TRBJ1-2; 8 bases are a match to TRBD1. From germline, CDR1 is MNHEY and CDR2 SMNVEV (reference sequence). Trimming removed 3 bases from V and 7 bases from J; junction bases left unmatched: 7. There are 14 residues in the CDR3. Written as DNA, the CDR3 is TGTGCCAGCAGTTTCGCACAGGGGGGCTCTGGCTACACCTTC. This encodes CASSFAQGGSGYTF.

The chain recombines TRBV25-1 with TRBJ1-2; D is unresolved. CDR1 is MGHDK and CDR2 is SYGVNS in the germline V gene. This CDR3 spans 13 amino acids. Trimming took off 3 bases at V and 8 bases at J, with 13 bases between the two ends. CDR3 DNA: TGTGCCAGCAGTGAGCGAACACGGACCGGCTACACCTTC. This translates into CASSERTRTGYTF.

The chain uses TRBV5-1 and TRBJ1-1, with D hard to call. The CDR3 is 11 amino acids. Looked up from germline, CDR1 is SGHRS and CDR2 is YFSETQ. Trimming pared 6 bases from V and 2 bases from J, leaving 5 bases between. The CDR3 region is CASTTNTEAFF. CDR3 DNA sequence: TGCGCCAGCACCACCAACACTGAAGCTTTCTTT.